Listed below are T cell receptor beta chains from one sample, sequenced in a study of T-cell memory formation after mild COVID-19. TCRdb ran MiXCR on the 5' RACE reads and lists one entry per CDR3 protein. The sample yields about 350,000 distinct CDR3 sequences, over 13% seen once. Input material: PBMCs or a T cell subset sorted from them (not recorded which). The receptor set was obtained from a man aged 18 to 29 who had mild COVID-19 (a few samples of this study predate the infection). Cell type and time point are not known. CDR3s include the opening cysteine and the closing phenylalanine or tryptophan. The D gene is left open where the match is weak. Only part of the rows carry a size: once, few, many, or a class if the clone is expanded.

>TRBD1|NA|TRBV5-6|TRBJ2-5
TGTGCCAGCAGCTTTTTAGGGACAGGGGGGGAGGGCCAGTACTTC
CASSFLGTGGEGQYF
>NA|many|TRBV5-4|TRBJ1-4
TGTGCCAGCAGCTTGGACATTGGGGATGAAAAACTGTTTTTT
CASSLDIGDEKLFF
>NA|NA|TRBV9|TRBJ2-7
TGTGCCAGCAGCGTTGGCGGGGTCTCCTACGAGCAGTACTTC
CASSVGGVSYEQYF
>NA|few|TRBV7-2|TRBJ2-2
TGTGCCAGCAGTTACCTGGGGTGGGACACCGGGGAGCTGTTTTTT
CASSYLGWDTGELFF
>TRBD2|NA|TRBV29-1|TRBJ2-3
TGCAGCGCCACGACTAGCGGGGGGGCCGGGGATACGCAGTATTTT
CSATTSGGAGDTQYF
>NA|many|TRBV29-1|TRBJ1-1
TGCAGCGTAGGAACAGGTTGGGGCATGAACACTGAAGCTTTCTTT
CSVGTGWGMNTEAFF
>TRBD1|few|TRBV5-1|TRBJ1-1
TGCGCCAGCAGCTTGGTGGACAGGGGCCGGGCGAACACTGAAGCTTTCTTT
CASSLVDRGRANTEAFF
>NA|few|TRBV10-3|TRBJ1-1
TGTGCCATCAGTGAGCTTAAGGGCACTGAAGCTTTCTTT
CAISELKGTEAFF
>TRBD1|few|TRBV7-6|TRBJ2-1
TGTGCCAGCAGCTTCAGGACAGGGGAAAGTGAGCAGTTCTTC
CASSFRTGESEQFF
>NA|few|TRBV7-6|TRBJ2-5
TGTGCCAGCAGCCCTGGATGGCAAGAGACCCAGTACTTC
CASSPGWQETQYF
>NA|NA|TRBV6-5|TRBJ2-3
TGTGCCAGCAGTTCCCCCCAACTAGGGACCAGCACAGATACGCAGTATTTT
CASSSPQLGTSTDTQYF
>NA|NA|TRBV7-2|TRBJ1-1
TGTGCCAGCAGCTTAGTCACAGGGACCACTGAAGCTTTCTTT
CASSLVTGTTEAFF
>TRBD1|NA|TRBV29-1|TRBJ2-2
TGCAGTGCCGGGACAGGGAACGGGGAGCTGTTTTTT
CSAGTGNGELFF
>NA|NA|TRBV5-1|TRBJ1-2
TGCGCCAGCAGCTTGGGGGTCTCCGCAGGGAGCGGCTACACCTTC
CASSLGVSAGSGYTF
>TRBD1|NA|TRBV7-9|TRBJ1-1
TGTGCCAGCAGCTTAGCGCTAATAGGGGGCTCTGAAGCTTTCTTT
CASSLALIGGSEAFF
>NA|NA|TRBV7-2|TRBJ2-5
TGTGCCAGCAGCTTAGGAACCTGGGGACACCACCGCTCGGAGACCCAGTACTTC
CASSLGTWGHHRSETQYF
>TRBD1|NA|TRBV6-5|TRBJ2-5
TGTGCCAGCAGTTCGTCAGGGGGCGTAGGAGAGACCCAGTACTTC
CASSSSGGVGETQYF
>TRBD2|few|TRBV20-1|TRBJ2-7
TGCAGTGCTAGACTAGCGGGGGGTCCCTACGAGCAGTACTTC
CSARLAGGPYEQYF
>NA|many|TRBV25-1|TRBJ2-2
TGTGCCAGCAGTGATGGAGTAGGAGGTACCGGGGAGCTGTTTTTT
CASSDGVGGTGELFF
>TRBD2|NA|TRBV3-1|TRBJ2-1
TGTGCCAGCAGCCAAGATCCTAGCGGGAGATACAATGAGCAGTTCTTC
CASSQDPSGRYNEQFF
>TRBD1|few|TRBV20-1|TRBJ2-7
TGCAGTGCCCCAGAACAGGGGAACTACGAGCAGTACTTC
CSAPEQGNYEQYF
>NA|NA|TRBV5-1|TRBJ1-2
TGCGCCAGCAGCCCCATCGGAGTAGACTATGGCTACACCTTC
CASSPIGVDYGYTF
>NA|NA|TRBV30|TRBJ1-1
TGTGCCTGGACATGGTCGGGCACTGAAGCTTTCTTT
CAWTWSGTEAFF
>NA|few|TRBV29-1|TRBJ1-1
TGCAGCGTTATTACAGGGCGGCGAAACACTGAAGCTTTCTTT
CSVITGRRNTEAFF
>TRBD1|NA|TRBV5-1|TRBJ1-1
TGCGCCAGCAGCTTACGACAGGGGCCGTACGTCCCCACTGAAGCTTTCTTT
CASSLRQGPYVPTEAFF
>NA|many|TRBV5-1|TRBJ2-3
TGCGCCAGCAGCTTTCCTGAGAGCACAGATACGCAGTATTTT
CASSFPESTDTQYF
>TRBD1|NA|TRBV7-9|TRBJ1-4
TGTGCCAGCAGCCGCCGGGTGGCAGGGGGTCTTGAAAAACTGTTTTTT
CASSRRVAGGLEKLFF
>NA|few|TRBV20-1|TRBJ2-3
TGCGGGGGGTGGGCTGGAGATACGCAGTATTTT
CGGWAGDTQYF
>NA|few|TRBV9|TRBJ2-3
TGTGCCAGCAGCGGTACCCGGAACTGGCAGTATTTT
CASSGTRNWQYF
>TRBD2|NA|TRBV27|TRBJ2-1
TGTGCCAGCAGACAGGGGACTAGCGGGATCAATGAGCAGTTCTTC
CASRQGTSGINEQFF
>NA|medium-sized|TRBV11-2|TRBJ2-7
TGTGCCAGCAGCTTATCCCGGGGATACTCCTACGAGCAGTACTTC
CASSLSRGYSYEQYF
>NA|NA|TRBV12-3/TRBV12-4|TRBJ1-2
TGTGCCAGCAGTGTTGTAGGGGGCTACACCTTC
CASSVVGGYTF
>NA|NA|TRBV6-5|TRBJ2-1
TGTGCCAGCAGCCAAAGCAATGAGCAGTTCTTC
CASSQSNEQFF